The rows below give T cell receptor beta chains drawn from one sample of a study of OX40 agonist ivuxolimab in advanced cancers. The method was immunoSEQ multiplex PCR; TCRdb's version includes in-frame clones alone and lacks a portion of them. In the table there are 70,000 or so clones, around 90% of which are singletons. The sequenced sample was CD4+ or CD8+ T cells sorted from blood, obtained in a trial of the OX40 agonist ivuxolimab. The receptors derive from an adult with an advanced solid tumor such as melanoma, head and neck, liver or kidney cancer. Each CDR3 is given with its conserved first and last residue. A D gene is named only where the DNA matches it firmly. Size is omitted from some rows. Given values are once, few, many or a class for expanded clones.

V	D	size	J	length	CDR3	DNA
TRBV4-2	-	-	TRBJ2-7	14	CASSTGTAVSEQYF	TGTGCCAGCAGCACCGGGACGGCTGTTTCCGAGCAGTACTTC
TRBV7-3	-	-	TRBJ2-1	14	CASSLRDYDNEQFF	TGTGCCAGCAGCTTACGGGATTACGACAATGAGCAGTTCTTC
TRBV5-1	-	-	TRBJ2-7	16	CASSVGPSGGVYEQYF	TGCGCCAGCAGTGTTGGCCCCAGCGGAGGGGTCTACGAGCAGTACTTC
TRBV6-6	TRBD2	-	TRBJ2-7	14	CATLGLAGNYEQYF	TGTGCCACCCTGGGTCTAGCGGGCAACTACGAGCAGTACTTC
TRBV11-2	-	once	TRBJ2-7	15	CASSLESAASYEQYF	TGTGCCAGCAGCTTAGAGTCAGCGGCCTCCTACGAGCAGTACTTC
TRBV27	-	-	TRBJ2-3	14	CASLPGGRTDTQYF	TGTGCCAGCCTCCCCGGGGGGCGCACAGATACGCAGTATTTT
TRBV5-1	TRBD1	-	TRBJ2-7	13	CASSHGTGLEQYF	TGCGCCAGCAGCCACGGGACAGGCCTCGAGCAGTACTTC
TRBV27	-	-	TRBJ1-1	14	CASSLWQRNTEAFF	TGTGCCAGCAGTTTATGGCAGAGAAACACTGAAGCTTTCTTT
TRBV10-2	TRBD2	-	TRBJ2-5	15	CASSSTSGGRETQYF	TGCGCCAGCAGTTCTACCTCGGGGGGGAGAGAGACCCAGTACTTC
TRBV18	TRBD2	once	TRBJ2-1	14	CASSPLTSGNEQFF	TGTGCCAGCTCACCTCTGACTAGCGGAAATGAGCAGTTCTTC
TRBV19	TRBD2	-	TRBJ2-1	16	CASRETSGGIYNEQFF	TGTGCCAGTAGGGAGACTAGCGGGGGAATTTACAATGAGCAGTTCTTC
TRBV5-1	TRBD1	-	TRBJ2-5	14	CASSPLTGGETQYF	TGCGCCAGCAGCCCATTGACAGGGGGAGAGACCCAGTACTTC
TRBV7-9	-	-	TRBJ1-5	12	CASSFQARPQHF	TGTGCCAGCAGCTTTCAAGCAAGGCCCCAGCATTTT
TRBV19	-	-	TRBJ1-1	14	CASSIGPRNPEAFF	TGTGCCAGTAGTATAGGTCCCAGAAATCCTGAAGCTTTCTTT
TRBV5-5	-	few	TRBJ1-4	15	CASSRASATNEKLFF	TGTGCCAGCAGCAGAGCATCCGCAACTAATGAAAAACTGTTTTTT
TRBV28	-	-	TRBJ1-5	14	CASSLSAVRQPQHF	TGTGCCAGCAGTTTAAGTGCTGTCAGACAGCCCCAGCATTTT
TRBV4-2	TRBD1	-	TRBJ2-7	15	CASSQAHDRGGEQYF	TGTGCCAGCAGCCAAGCACACGACAGGGGCGGCGAGCAGTACTTC
TRBV10-3	-	-	TRBJ2-5	13	CAISEGIEETQYF	TGTGCCATCAGTGAGGGGATAGAGGAGACCCAGTACTTC
TRBV15	-	-	TRBJ1-2	14	CATSRDGQNYGYTF	TGTGCCACCAGCAGAGATGGCCAAAACTATGGCTACACCTTC
TRBV10-3	TRBD1	-	TRBJ1-6	14	CAITRGPDNSPLHF	TGTGCCATTACTAGGGGGCCCGATAATTCACCCCTCCACTTT
TRBV7-2	TRBD2	-	TRBJ2-3	16	CASSPQTSGGWDTQYF	TGTGCCAGCAGCCCCCAGACTAGCGGGGGGTGGGATACGCAGTATTTT
TRBV4-2	-	-	TRBJ2-3	16	CASSQAPIAGTDTQYF	TGTGCCAGCAGCCAAGCTCCTATAGCCGGCACAGATACGCAGTATTTT
TRBV6-5	-	-	TRBJ2-3	15	CASSSNGRSTDTQYF	TGTGCCAGCAGTTCAAACGGTCGGAGCACAGATACGCAGTATTTT
TRBV7-2	-	-	TRBJ2-3	15	CASSPLPRRTDTQYF	TGTGCCAGCAGCCCGCTCCCGCGGCGCACAGATACGCAGTATTTT
TRBV6-1	-	-	TRBJ1-5	14	CASSVGQGLQPQHF	TGTGCCAGCAGTGTGGGTCAGGGACTACAGCCCCAGCATTTT
TRBV19	-	-	TRBJ2-7	13	CASSPRLGYEQYF	TGTGCCAGTAGTCCTCGCTTAGGCTACGAGCAGTACTTC
TRBV19	TRBD1	-	TRBJ2-1	15	CASSIPTGGRGEQFF	TGTGCCAGTAGTATCCCGACAGGGGGTCGGGGTGAGCAGTTCTTC
TRBV28	TRBD2	-	TRBJ2-7	15	CASSFLAGNIYEQYF	TGTGCCAGCAGTTTTTTAGCGGGGAACATCTACGAGCAGTACTTC
TRBV6-1	-	-	TRBJ2-5	15	CASSEMRTLEETQYF	TGTGCCAGCAGTGAAATGAGGACGCTGGAAGAGACCCAGTACTTC
TRBV7-2	-	-	TRBJ1-5	13	CASSRQSNQPQHF	TGTGCCAGCAGCCGACAAAGCAATCAGCCCCAGCATTTT
TRBV30	-	-	TRBJ2-4	12	CAWSEGKNIQYF	TGTGCCTGGTCCGAGGGGAAAAACATTCAGTACTTC
TRBV19	TRBD2	-	TRBJ2-3	19	CASSASRGAGGPWTDTQYF	TGTGCCAGTTCCGCTTCCCGGGGGGCGGGAGGGCCATGGACAGATACGCAGTATTTT
TRBV6-6	-	few	TRBJ1-2	15	CASSPNRGGSYGYTF	TGTGCCAGCAGCCCGAACCGGGGAGGGTCCTATGGCTACACCTTC
TRBV18	-	few	TRBJ1-4	14	CASSPRDNREKLFF	TGTGCCAGCTCACCCCGGGACAATCGTGAAAAACTGTTTTTT
TRBV28	-	-	TRBJ1-5	12	CASRNSNQPQHF	TGTGCCAGCAGGAATAGCAATCAGCCCCAGCATTTT
TRBV30	TRBD1	-	TRBJ2-7	15	CAWRRDRGSLSEQYF	TGTGCCTGGAGGAGGGACAGGGGGTCTTTAAGTGAGCAGTACTTC
TRBV11-1	-	-	TRBJ2-3	17	CASSLGVRRLSTDTQYF	TGTGCCAGCAGCTTAGGGGTGCGGCGGCTGAGCACAGATACGCAGTATTTT
TRBV18	-	-	TRBJ1-5	14	CASSPPGHNQPQHF	TGTGCCAGCTCACCCCCAGGTCACAATCAGCCCCAGCATTTT
TRBV4-3	-	-	TRBJ1-1	14	CASSQGRGGTEAFF	TGCGCCAGCAGCCAAGGCCGGGGAGGTACTGAAGCTTTCTTT
TRBV4-2	-	-	TRBJ2-1	12	CASSPEGSEQFF	TGTGCCAGCAGCCCGGAAGGGAGTGAGCAGTTCTTC
TRBV15	-	-	TRBJ2-1	15	CATSSWGSSYNEQFF	TGTGCCACCAGCAGTTGGGGAAGCTCCTACAATGAGCAGTTCTTC
TRBV28	TRBD2	-	TRBJ2-7	14	CASSAPGLAFEQYF	TGTGCCAGCAGTGCCCCGGGACTAGCCTTCGAGCAGTACTTC
TRBV5-3	-	-	TRBJ1-3	16	CARSSGSEDIGNTIYF	TGTGCCAGAAGCTCAGGATCCGAGGATATTGGAAACACCATATATTTT
TRBV7-2	TRBD1	-	TRBJ2-3	15	CASSPRTGGLDTQYF	TGTGCCAGCAGCCCCCGGACAGGGGGCTTAGATACGCAGTATTTT
TRBV25-1	TRBD1	-	TRBJ2-5	17	CASSEWQGTGAQETQYF	TGTGCCAGCAGTGAATGGCAGGGTACAGGGGCCCAAGAGACCCAGTACTTC
TRBV30	-	-	TRBJ2-3	13	CAWDWESTDTQYF	TGTGCCTGGGACTGGGAGAGCACAGATACGCAGTATTTT
TRBV27	TRBD2	-	TRBJ2-3	15	CASSPSGRFADTQYF	TGTGCCAGCAGTCCGAGCGGGAGATTCGCAGATACGCAGTATTTT
TRBV19	-	-	TRBJ1-1	15	CASSIDQTATFGAFF	TGTGCCAGTAGTATAGACCAGACAGCGACGTTTGGAGCTTTCTTT
TRBV2	-	-	TRBJ2-3	14	CASGYQVGADTQYF	TGTGCCAGCGGGTATCAGGTCGGGGCAGATACGCAGTATTTT
TRBV9	TRBD2	-	TRBJ2-2	17	CASSATGTSGSTGELFF	TGTGCCAGCAGCGCTACCGGGACTAGCGGGAGCACCGGGGAGCTGTTTTTT
TRBV4-3	TRBD2	-	TRBJ2-3	15	CASSRTSGGTDTQYF	TGCGCCAGCAGCCGTACTAGCGGAGGCACAGATACGCAGTATTTT
TRBV7-9	-	-	TRBJ1-6	12	CASTRQNSPLHF	TGTGCCAGCACTCGACAGAATTCACCCCTCCACTTT
TRBV5-6	-	-	TRBJ1-1	15	CASSFASPTNTEAFF	TGTGCCAGCAGCTTCGCAAGCCCGACGAACACTGAAGCTTTCTTT
TRBV15	-	-	TRBJ2-5	14	CATSRRGAQETQYF	TGTGCCACCAGCAGAAGGGGGGCTCAAGAGACCCAGTACTTC
TRBV7-2	TRBD2	-	TRBJ2-5	16	CASSLAGGTLGGTQYF	TGTGCCAGCAGCTTAGCGGGGGGGACCCTGGGGGGGACCCAGTACTTC
TRBV28	-	-	TRBJ2-6	13	CASTMAGANVLTF	TGTGCCAGCACCATGGCTGGGGCCAACGTCCTGACTTTC
TRBV5-6	TRBD2	once	TRBJ2-5	14	CASSSWGGSETQYF	TGTGCCAGCAGCTCTTGGGGGGGGTCCGAGACCCAGTACTTC